This TCR beta chain stems from a study of T cells in Graves' hyperthyroidism and ophthalmopathy. This clonotype was counted at least ten times. V lost 1 base and J 5 bases, leaving 9 bases between the germline ends. Germline-derived CDR1 and CDR2 are MNHNS and SASEGT. The length of the CDR3 is 13 residues. Using RNA transcripts as the source, TCR beta CDR3 regions were amplified. The primer set for the first-round RT-PCR of the TCR CDR3 was HTBI. Each CDR3 protein gets one entry after TCRdb re-called the multiplex PCR reads with MiXCR. The table lists some 400,000 distinct CDR3 sequences, over 15% of them singletons. Patients having uncontrolled infection, another autoimmune disease, pregnancy or lactation were not included.

The TCR comes from a woman aged 18 to 35 with Graves' hyperthyroidism. This sequence joins TRBV6-1 and TRBJ2-7; weak D call: TRBD1 (5 bases). The sample was blood. The CDR3 loop reads CASSEVPGNEQYF. In DNA form, the CDR3 reads TGTGCCAGCAGTGAAGTACCAGGGAACGAGCAGTACTTC.